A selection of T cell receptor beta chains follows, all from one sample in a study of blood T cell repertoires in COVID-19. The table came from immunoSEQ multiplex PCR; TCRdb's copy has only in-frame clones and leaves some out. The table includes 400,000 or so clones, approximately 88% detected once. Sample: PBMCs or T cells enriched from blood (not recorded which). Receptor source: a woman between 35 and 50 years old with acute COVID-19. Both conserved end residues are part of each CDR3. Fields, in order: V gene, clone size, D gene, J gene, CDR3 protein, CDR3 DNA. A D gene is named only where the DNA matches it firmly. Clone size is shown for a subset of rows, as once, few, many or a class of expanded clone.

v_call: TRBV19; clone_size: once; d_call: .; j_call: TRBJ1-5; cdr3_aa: CASSILVTYSNQPQHF; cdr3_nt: TGTGCCAGTAGTATCTTGGTCACCTATAGCAATCAGCCCCAGCATTTT
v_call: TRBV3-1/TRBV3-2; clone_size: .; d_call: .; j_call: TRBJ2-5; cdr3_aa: CASSLRTTQETQYF; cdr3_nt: TGTGCCAGCAGCCTACGAACTACTCAAGAGACCCAGTACTTC
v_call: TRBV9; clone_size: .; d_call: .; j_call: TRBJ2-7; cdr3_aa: CASNEAGVGEQYF; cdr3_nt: TGTGCCAGCAATGAGGCAGGGGTTGGGGAGCAGTACTTC
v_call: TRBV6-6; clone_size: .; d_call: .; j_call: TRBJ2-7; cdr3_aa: CASSYYVGQSEQYF; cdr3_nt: TGTGCCAGCAGTTACTATGTGGGGCAAAGCGAGCAGTACTTC
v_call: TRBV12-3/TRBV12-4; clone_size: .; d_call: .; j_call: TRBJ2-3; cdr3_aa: CASSTGTGGYF; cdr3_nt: TGTGCCAGCAGTACCGGAACCGGGGGGTATTTT
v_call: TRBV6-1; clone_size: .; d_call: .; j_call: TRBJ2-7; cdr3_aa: CASSDDRGGVRSF; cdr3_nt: TGTGCCAGCAGTGATGATCGGGGCGGGGTACGGAGCTTC
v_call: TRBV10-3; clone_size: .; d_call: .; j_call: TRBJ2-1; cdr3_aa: CAISESVIGYNEQFF; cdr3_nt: TGTGCCATCAGTGAGTCCGTGATCGGGTACAATGAGCAGTTCTTC
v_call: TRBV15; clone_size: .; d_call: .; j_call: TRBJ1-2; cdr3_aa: CATSARQSPTNYGYTF; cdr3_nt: TGTGCCACCAGCGCGCGACAGAGCCCTACTAACTATGGCTACACCTTC
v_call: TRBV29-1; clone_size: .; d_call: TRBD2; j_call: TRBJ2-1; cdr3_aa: CSVQTSGSYNEQFF; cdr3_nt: TGCAGCGTCCAGACTAGCGGGTCCTACAATGAGCAGTTCTTC
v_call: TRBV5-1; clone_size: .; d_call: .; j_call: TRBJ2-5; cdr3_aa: CASSLAGWETQYF; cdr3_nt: TGCGCCAGCAGTTTGGCAGGGTGGGAGACCCAGTACTTC